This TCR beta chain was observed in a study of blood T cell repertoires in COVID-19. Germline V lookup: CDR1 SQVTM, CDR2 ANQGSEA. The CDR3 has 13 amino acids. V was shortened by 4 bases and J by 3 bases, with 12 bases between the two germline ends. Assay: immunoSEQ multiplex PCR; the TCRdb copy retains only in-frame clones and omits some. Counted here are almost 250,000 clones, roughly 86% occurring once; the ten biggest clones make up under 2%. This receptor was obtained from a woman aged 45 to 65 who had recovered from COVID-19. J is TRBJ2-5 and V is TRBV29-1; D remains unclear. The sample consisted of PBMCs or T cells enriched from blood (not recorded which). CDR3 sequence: CSVALYSKETQYF. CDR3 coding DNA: TGCAGCGTTGCTTTGTACAGTAAAGAGACCCAGTACTTC.